Presented here are 17 T cell receptor beta chains from one specimen sequenced in a study of response to subunit inactivated influenza vaccine. TCRdb reprocessed the RT-PCR reads via MiXCR and lists one record per CDR3 protein. The data show more than 600,000 distinct CDR3 sequences, with approximately 18% seen just once and 9.5% to 13% held by the top ten. The sequencing used PBMCs from blood, collected roughly 5 days after vaccination. The source of these receptors is a man aged 45-60 years who received an inactivated influenza vaccine.

This clonotype was recorded a few times. This chain joins TRBV20-1 and TRBJ2-3; TRBD2 matches 14 bases. Per germline, CDR1 DFQATT and CDR2 SNEGSKA (reference sequence). This CDR3 spans 15 amino acids. V shed 5 bases, J shed 2 bases, and the junction held 3 bases outside the gene matches. The CDR3 is CSAGTSGGHTDTQYF. CDR3 nucleotide sequence: TGCAGTGCTGGGACTAGCGGGGGCCACACAGATACGCAGTATTTT.

In this sample, this clonotype turned up a few times. This chain connects TRBV21-1 to TRBJ2-3; the tabulated D call, TRBD1, remains unverified against the DNA. TRBV21-1 is labeled a pseudogene. The CDR3 is made up of 16 amino acids. The DNA of the CDR3 is TGTGCCAGCAGCATAAAGGGAGACAGAAGCACAGATACGCAGTATTTT. Its translation is CASSIKGDRSTDTQYF.

The chain joins TRBV20-1 to TRBJ2-5; 7 bases match TRBD1. Looked up from germline, CDR1 is DFQATT and CDR2 is SNEGSKA (reference sequence). Germline trimming cut 2 bases from V and 2 bases from J; bases unmatched to any gene: 5. The CDR3 sequence is 14 residues long. The CDR3: CSARRGRGQETQYF. The CDR3 coding sequence is TGCAGTGCTAGAAGGGGGCGAGGGCAAGAGACCCAGTACTTC.

This clonotype was counted between two and nine times. This chain joins TRBV12-3 or TRBV12-4 and TRBJ2-4; TRBD2 agrees at 7 bases. This CDR3 is 12 amino acids long. V gave up 1 base and J gave up 11 bases; unmatched junction bases: 2. CDR3 bases: TGTGCCAGCAGTTTAGGGGAGGGATTTCAGTACTTC. This sequence encodes CASSLGEGFQYF.

This clonotype is a singleton in its sample. CDR3 sequence: CAWSSRVIRADNVLTF. The CDR3 nucleotides are TGTGCCTGGAGTTCACGGGTGATTAGGGCTGACAACGTCCTGACTTTC. This chain joins TRBV30 and TRBJ2-6; D call uncertain. Trimming pared 2 bases from V and 9 bases from J, leaving 20 bases between. The CDR3 is made up of 16 amino acids. Germline CDR1 reads GTSNPN; CDR2 reads SVGIG (reference sequence).

The chain links TRBV6-1 to TRBJ2-3, with 11 bases identical to TRBD2. In germline, CDR1 is MNHNS, CDR2 SASEGT. Germline trimming cut 5 bases from V and 5 bases from J; bases unmatched to any gene: 6. The CDR3 is 15 residues long. In nucleotides, the CDR3 is TGTGCCAGCAGTCGTAGCGGGAGGGCGTTAGATACGCAGTATTTT. This codes for CASSRSGRALDTQYF.

V usage is TRBV10-3 and J usage is TRBJ1-1; 11 bases fit TRBD1. Losses at the gene ends were 10 bases for V and 4 bases for J; bases not matched to a gene: 14. CDR3 length equals 16 residues. The germline V gene encodes CDR1 ENHRY and CDR2 SYGVKD. The CDR3 sequence: CATALPGQGGSTEAFF. The CDR3 DNA follows: TGTGCCACAGCTCTACCGGGACAGGGGGGATCCACTGAAGCTTTCTTT.

This clonotype appeared a few times. V and J are TRBV7-6 and TRBJ2-7; 8 nucleotides agree with TRBD1. J lost 2 bases, V lost 3 bases, and 3 bases had no gene match. The CDR3 sequence is 14 residues long. Germline loops: CDR1 SGHVS, CDR2 FNYEAQ. Written as DNA, the CDR3 is TGTGCCAGCAGCTTCCGGGACAGGACCTACGAGCAGTACTTC. Its protein is CASSFRDRTYEQYF.

This clonotype has more than one count but fewer than ten. This sequence joins TRBV7-9 and TRBJ2-7, with 7 bases that match TRBD1. The germline gives CDR1 SEHNR, CDR2 FQNEAQ (reference sequence). This CDR3 is 13 amino acids long. The ends lost 5 bases at V and 6 bases at J; junction bases unmatched: 7. DNA of the CDR3: TGTGCCAGCAGCATCTATACAGGGGTCGAGCAGTACTTC. Amino acid sequence: CASSIYTGVEQYF.

This clonotype turned up a few times. This chain connects TRBV4-3 to TRBJ1-1, with TRBD1 as a possible D gene (6 bases). The CDR3 spans 19 residues. V was cut by 1 base and J by 0 bases, with 21 bases left in between. Germline V lookup: CDR1 LGHNA, CDR2 YSLEER. CDR3: CASSQGTGTDLLVNTEAFF. The DNA of the CDR3 is TGCGCCAGCAGCCAAGGTACAGGGACGGATTTACTCGTGAACACTGAAGCTTTCTTT.

Only one count was recorded for this clonotype. The J gene is TRBJ2-3, the V gene TRBV28, with D possibly TRBD2 on 6 matching bases. The CDR3 runs to 14 residues. CDR1 is MDHEN, CDR2 SYDVKM, per germline. Trimming cost V 5 bases and J 6 bases, with 15 bases left between them. The CDR3 DNA reads as TGTGCCAGCAGTCCCGGGGGTGGCTCGGATACGCAGTATTTT. This codes for CASSPGGGSDTQYF.

CDR3 sequence reads: CASSVQGAMGDIQYF. The CDR3 coding sequence is TGTGCCAGCAGCGTACAGGGGGCCATGGGGGACATTCAGTACTTC. The chain employs TRBV9 and TRBJ2-4; 8 nucleotides match TRBD1. The CDR3 spans 15 residues. Germline V CDR1 and CDR2: SGDLS, YYNGEE. The junction had 8 bases not matched to a gene; V was cut back by 1 base and J by 8 bases.

This clonotype occurred a few times. The rearrangement uses TRBV7-9 and TRBJ2-3; TRBD2 matches 15 bases. The CDR3 is 15 amino acids. V trimming: 4 bases; J trimming: 6 bases; junction bases outside the gene matches: 2. The germline CDR1 and CDR2 sequences are SEHNR and FQNEAQ (reference sequence). CDR3 loop: CASSSGTSGGDTQYF. In nucleotides, the CDR3 is TGTGCCAGCAGCTCCGGGACTAGCGGGGGGGATACGCAGTATTTT.

This chain uses TRBV5-1 with TRBJ2-7; D is perhaps TRBD2 (7 bases). The CDR3 is 15 amino acids. The V end lost 0 bases, the J end lost 3 bases, and 13 bases lay between the germline ends. Germline V lookup: CDR1 SGHRS, CDR2 YFSETQ. CDR3 coding DNA: TGCGCCAGCAGCTTGGGCGGGGGCTCCCTCTACGAGCAGTACTTC. Encoded protein: CASSLGGGSLYEQYF.

This clonotype has just a few counts. The chain has TRBV2 and TRBJ2-4; D is ambiguous. Looked up from germline, CDR1 is SNHLY and CDR2 is FYNNEI. CDR3 length equals 13 residues. Trimming removed 4 bases from V and 5 bases from J, with 9 bases in between. CDR3 bases: TGTGCCAGCAGTGGCGCCGGAGAAAACATTCAGTACTTC. It encodes CASSGAGENIQYF. The entire variable domain, with the rest obtained from reference TRBV2 and TRBJ2-4, is as follows: EPEVTQTPSHQVTQMGQEVILRCVPISNHLYFYWYRQILGQKVEFLVSFYNNEISEKSEIFDDQFSVERPDGSNFTLKIRSTKLEDSAMYFCASSGAGENIQYFGAGTRLSVL.

This clonotype was recorded at least ten times. The chain has TRBV6-1 and TRBJ2-1, with 9 bases aligning to TRBD2. Germline V gene data show CDR1 as MNHNS and CDR2 as SASEGT. This CDR3 has 16 residues. After removal of 9 bases from V and 2 bases from J, the junction contained 11 bases not matched to a gene. Written as DNA, the CDR3 is TGTGCCAGTACCACAGACCCTAGCGGGGCCTACAATGAGCAGTTCTTC. Its translation is CASTTDPSGAYNEQFF.

This clonotype has just a few counts. This rearrangement joins TRBV7-6 to TRBJ2-3, with 12 bases matching TRBD2. Trimming cost V 3 bases and J 0 bases; bases outside gene matches: 10. The CDR3 covers 19 residues. Germline V gene lookup returns CDR1 SGHVS and CDR2 FNYEAQ. CDR3 bases: TGTGCCAGCAGCTTCCAACTAGCGGGAGGCCCTACTAGCACAGATACGCAGTATTTT. This sequence encodes CASSFQLAGGPTSTDTQYF.